A selection of T cell receptor beta chains follows, all from one sample in a study of blood T cell repertoires in COVID-19. The table came from immunoSEQ multiplex PCR; TCRdb's copy has only in-frame clones and leaves some out. The sample holds roughly 220,000 clones, about 87% seen once. Sequencing was done on a sample of PBMCs or T cells enriched from blood (not recorded which). The receptor set was obtained from a woman in her twenties or thirties who had recovered from COVID-19. The CDR3 runs from the conserved cysteine through the conserved F or W. A D gene is named only where the DNA matches it firmly. The size of a clone is reported for some rows only, either as once, few or many, or as a class for expanded clones.

clone_size: NA
j_call: TRBJ2-1
v_call: TRBV7-2
d_call: TRBD1
cdr3_aa: CASSYAGTGANEQFF
cdr3_nt: TGTGCCAGCAGCTATGCCGGGACAGGGGCAAATGAGCAGTTCTTC

clone_size: NA
j_call: TRBJ1-3
v_call: TRBV7-9
d_call: NA
cdr3_aa: CASSYGTGGTIYF
cdr3_nt: TGTGCCAGCAGCTACGGAACCGGGGGCACCATATATTTT

clone_size: NA
j_call: TRBJ2-5
v_call: TRBV3-1/TRBV3-2
d_call: TRBD2
cdr3_aa: CASRRSGEETQYF
cdr3_nt: TGTGCCAGCAGAAGGAGCGGGGAAGAGACCCAGTACTTC

clone_size: once
j_call: TRBJ1-2
v_call: TRBV5-1
d_call: NA
cdr3_aa: CASSLEGTSSQGTYGYTF
cdr3_nt: TGCGCCAGCAGCTTGGAGGGAACCTCGAGCCAGGGGACCTATGGCTACACCTTC

clone_size: NA
j_call: TRBJ1-1
v_call: TRBV5-6
d_call: NA
cdr3_aa: CASSLDSLNTEAFF
cdr3_nt: TGTGCCAGCAGCCTGGACAGTCTAAACACTGAAGCTTTCTTT

clone_size: NA
j_call: TRBJ1-2
v_call: TRBV10-3
d_call: TRBD1
cdr3_aa: CAISYRDREHGYTF
cdr3_nt: TGTGCCATCAGTTACCGGGACAGGGAACATGGCTACACCTTC

clone_size: NA
j_call: TRBJ1-2
v_call: TRBV15
d_call: NA
cdr3_aa: CATSRDRAQSYGYTF
cdr3_nt: TGTGCCACCAGCAGAGATCGAGCACAGTCGTATGGCTACACCTTC

clone_size: NA
j_call: TRBJ2-2
v_call: TRBV6-2/TRBV6-3
d_call: TRBD2
cdr3_aa: CASSYFAGENTGELFF
cdr3_nt: TGTGCCAGCAGTTACTTTGCGGGGGAAAACACCGGGGAGCTGTTTTTT

clone_size: NA
j_call: TRBJ2-5
v_call: TRBV9
d_call: TRBD1
cdr3_aa: CASSDPGTGEYQETQYF
cdr3_nt: TGTGCCAGCAGCGATCCCGGGACAGGGGAGTACCAAGAGACCCAGTACTTC

clone_size: NA
j_call: TRBJ1-2
v_call: TRBV6-5
d_call: TRBD1
cdr3_aa: CASHRGREQGYTF
cdr3_nt: TGTGCCAGCCACAGGGGGCGAGAACAGGGCTACACCTTC

clone_size: NA
j_call: TRBJ1-6
v_call: TRBV5-4
d_call: NA
cdr3_aa: CASKINGGVNNSPLHF
cdr3_nt: TGTGCCAGTAAGATTAACGGGGGGGTAAATAATTCACCCCTCCACTTT

clone_size: NA
j_call: TRBJ1-3
v_call: TRBV9
d_call: NA
cdr3_aa: CASSVGPTTPYSGNTIYF
cdr3_nt: TGTGCCAGCAGCGTAGGGCCGACAACTCCTTACTCTGGAAACACCATATATTTT

clone_size: NA
j_call: TRBJ2-3
v_call: TRBV19
d_call: NA
cdr3_aa: CASSMTVSTDTQYF
cdr3_nt: TGTGCCAGTAGTATGACAGTGAGCACAGATACGCAGTATTTT

clone_size: NA
j_call: TRBJ1-1
v_call: TRBV12-3/TRBV12-4
d_call: NA
cdr3_aa: CASSTTENTEAFF
cdr3_nt: TGTGCCAGCAGTACGACAGAGAACACTGAAGCTTTCTTT

clone_size: NA
j_call: TRBJ2-2
v_call: TRBV7-3
d_call: TRBD1
cdr3_aa: CASSPTGGIQDTGELFF
cdr3_nt: TGTGCCAGCAGCCCTACAGGGGGCATTCAGGACACCGGGGAGCTGTTTTTT

clone_size: NA
j_call: TRBJ2-3
v_call: TRBV18
d_call: NA
cdr3_aa: CASSPSRVRSTDTQYF
cdr3_nt: TGTGCCAGCTCACCTTCCAGGGTTAGGTCCACAGATACGCAGTATTTT

clone_size: NA
j_call: TRBJ1-5
v_call: TRBV6-2/TRBV6-3
d_call: NA
cdr3_aa: CASSYGGGNQPQHF
cdr3_nt: TGTGCCAGCAGTTACGGAGGGGGCAATCAGCCCCAGCATTTT

clone_size: NA
j_call: TRBJ2-7
v_call: TRBV19
d_call: NA
cdr3_aa: CASSIAGALGEQYF
cdr3_nt: TGTGCCAGTAGTATCGCGGGGGCCTTGGGCGAGCAGTACTTC

clone_size: once
j_call: TRBJ2-1
v_call: TRBV15
d_call: TRBD2
cdr3_aa: CATSRGGLVDEQFF
cdr3_nt: TGTGCCACCAGCAGAGGGGGACTAGTTGATGAGCAGTTCTTC

clone_size: NA
j_call: TRBJ1-6
v_call: TRBV27
d_call: NA
cdr3_aa: CASSREGGPYNSPLHF
cdr3_nt: TGTGCCAGCAGTCGGGAGGGGGGGCCCTATAATTCACCCCTCCACTTT

clone_size: NA
j_call: TRBJ1-2
v_call: TRBV15
d_call: NA
cdr3_aa: CATSVSPPYGYTF
cdr3_nt: TGTGCCACCAGCGTCAGTCCCCCCTATGGCTACACCTTC

clone_size: NA
j_call: TRBJ1-2
v_call: TRBV5-1
d_call: NA
cdr3_aa: CASSPWTDSNYGYTF
cdr3_nt: TGCGCCAGCAGCCCCTGGACAGATTCAAACTATGGCTACACCTTC

clone_size: NA
j_call: TRBJ1-3
v_call: TRBV7-2
d_call: TRBD1
cdr3_aa: CASSWTGTGKGNTIYF
cdr3_nt: TGTGCCAGCAGCTGGACTGGGACAGGGAAAGGAAACACCATATATTTT

clone_size: once
j_call: TRBJ2-7
v_call: TRBV27
d_call: NA
cdr3_aa: CASSLWPERNYEQYF
cdr3_nt: TGTGCCAGCAGTTTGTGGCCAGAGCGGAACTACGAGCAGTACTTC

clone_size: NA
j_call: TRBJ1-5
v_call: TRBV2
d_call: TRBD1
cdr3_aa: CASSEQGANQPQHF
cdr3_nt: TGTGCCAGCAGTGAACAGGGGGCAAATCAGCCCCAGCATTTT

clone_size: NA
j_call: TRBJ2-3
v_call: TRBV2
d_call: TRBD2
cdr3_aa: CASKWASGGATDTQYF
cdr3_nt: TGTGCCAGCAAGTGGGCTAGCGGGGGTGCCACAGATACGCAGTATTTT

clone_size: NA
j_call: TRBJ2-2
v_call: TRBV9
d_call: TRBD2
cdr3_aa: CASSVDISGGANTGELFF
cdr3_nt: TGTGCCAGCAGCGTAGATATTAGCGGGGGGGCGAACACCGGGGAGCTGTTTTTT

clone_size: NA
j_call: TRBJ2-1
v_call: TRBV12-3/TRBV12-4
d_call: NA
cdr3_aa: CASSFLRNEQFF
cdr3_nt: TGTGCCAGCAGTTTCTTGCGGAATGAGCAGTTCTTC

clone_size: NA
j_call: TRBJ1-6
v_call: TRBV6-5
d_call: TRBD1
cdr3_aa: CASSLGTGLNSPLHF
cdr3_nt: TGTGCCAGCAGCCTGGGGACAGGGTTGAATTCACCCCTCCACTTT

clone_size: few
j_call: TRBJ1-5
v_call: TRBV19
d_call: NA
cdr3_aa: CASKQPRAWDQPQHF
cdr3_nt: TGTGCCAGTAAGCAGCCCAGGGCTTGGGATCAGCCCCAGCATTTT

clone_size: NA
j_call: TRBJ1-3
v_call: TRBV6-5
d_call: TRBD1
cdr3_aa: CASSGQGDSGNTIYF
cdr3_nt: TGTGCCAGCTCGGGACAGGGAGACTCTGGAAACACCATATATTTT

clone_size: NA
j_call: TRBJ2-7
v_call: TRBV4-1
d_call: TRBD1
cdr3_aa: CASSLKTDRAGEQYF
cdr3_nt: TGCGCCAGCAGCCTAAAGACCGACAGGGCAGGCGAGCAGTACTTC

clone_size: NA
j_call: TRBJ1-2
v_call: TRBV11-2
d_call: NA
cdr3_aa: CASRYRDNYGYTF
cdr3_nt: TGTGCCAGCAGATACAGGGATAACTATGGCTACACCTTC

clone_size: NA
j_call: TRBJ2-5
v_call: TRBV7-9
d_call: TRBD1
cdr3_aa: CASSLGGTEKETQYF
cdr3_nt: TGTGCCAGCAGCTTAGGGGGGACAGAAAAAGAGACCCAGTACTTC

clone_size: once
j_call: TRBJ2-3
v_call: TRBV7-3
d_call: TRBD2
cdr3_aa: CASSFRGGAGDTQYF
cdr3_nt: TGTGCCAGCAGCTTCCGGGGGGGAGCGGGCGATACGCAGTATTTT

clone_size: NA
j_call: TRBJ1-2
v_call: TRBV6-5
d_call: TRBD1
cdr3_aa: CASSYINRQGYGYTF
cdr3_nt: TGTGCCAGCAGTTACATCAACAGACAGGGCTATGGCTACACCTTC

clone_size: many
j_call: TRBJ1-5
v_call: TRBV7-2
d_call: NA
cdr3_aa: CASSLAPDQPQHF
cdr3_nt: TGTGCCAGCAGCTTAGCTCCGGATCAGCCCCAGCATTTT

clone_size: NA
j_call: TRBJ2-1
v_call: TRBV9
d_call: NA
cdr3_aa: CASSGLLNEQFF
cdr3_nt: TGTGCCAGCAGCGGTCTATTAAATGAGCAGTTCTTC

clone_size: NA
j_call: TRBJ1-1
v_call: TRBV11-3
d_call: NA
cdr3_aa: CASSRTGPQGNTEAFF
cdr3_nt: TGTGCCAGCAGCCGTACAGGTCCCCAGGGCAACACTGAAGCTTTCTTT

clone_size: NA
j_call: TRBJ1-3
v_call: TRBV7-6
d_call: NA
cdr3_aa: CASSQDQTENTIYF
cdr3_nt: TGTGCCAGCAGCCAGGATCAGACGGAAAACACCATATATTTT

clone_size: once
j_call: TRBJ2-5
v_call: TRBV14
d_call: TRBD2
cdr3_aa: CASSPSRASGGTLKTQYF
cdr3_nt: TGTGCCAGCAGCCCAAGTCGAGCTAGCGGGGGGACTTTGAAGACCCAGTACTTC

clone_size: once
j_call: TRBJ2-5
v_call: TRBV19
d_call: TRBD1
cdr3_aa: CASNRGRQETQYF
cdr3_nt: TGTGCCAGTAACAGGGGGCGCCAAGAGACCCAGTACTTC

clone_size: NA
j_call: TRBJ2-1
v_call: TRBV3-1/TRBV3-2
d_call: TRBD2
cdr3_aa: CASSPSGGGASDEQFF
cdr3_nt: TGTGCCAGCAGCCCCTCCGGCGGGGGGGCTTCGGATGAGCAGTTCTTC

clone_size: NA
j_call: TRBJ1-5
v_call: TRBV7-2
d_call: NA
cdr3_aa: CASSLEGRQPQHF
cdr3_nt: TGTGCCAGCAGCTTAGAGGGGCGTCAGCCCCAGCATTTT

clone_size: NA
j_call: TRBJ2-2
v_call: TRBV4-2
d_call: TRBD1
cdr3_aa: CASSQDKGTAITGELFF
cdr3_nt: TGTGCCAGCAGCCAAGATAAGGGGACAGCGATCACCGGGGAGCTGTTTTTT

clone_size: once
j_call: TRBJ2-5
v_call: TRBV6-2/TRBV6-3
d_call: TRBD2
cdr3_aa: CASSPGLAGGMGQETQYF
cdr3_nt: TGTGCCAGCAGTCCCGGACTAGCGGGGGGGATGGGGCAAGAGACCCAGTACTTC

clone_size: NA
j_call: TRBJ1-5
v_call: TRBV6-2/TRBV6-3
d_call: NA
cdr3_aa: CASSTPSGNFQPQHF
cdr3_nt: TGTGCCAGCAGTACCCCCTCAGGAAACTTTCAGCCCCAGCATTTT

clone_size: once
j_call: TRBJ2-5
v_call: TRBV9
d_call: TRBD2
cdr3_aa: CASSLSRRAGGRETQYF
cdr3_nt: TGTGCCAGCAGCCTCTCGAGGCGGGCGGGGGGTCGAGAGACCCAGTACTTC